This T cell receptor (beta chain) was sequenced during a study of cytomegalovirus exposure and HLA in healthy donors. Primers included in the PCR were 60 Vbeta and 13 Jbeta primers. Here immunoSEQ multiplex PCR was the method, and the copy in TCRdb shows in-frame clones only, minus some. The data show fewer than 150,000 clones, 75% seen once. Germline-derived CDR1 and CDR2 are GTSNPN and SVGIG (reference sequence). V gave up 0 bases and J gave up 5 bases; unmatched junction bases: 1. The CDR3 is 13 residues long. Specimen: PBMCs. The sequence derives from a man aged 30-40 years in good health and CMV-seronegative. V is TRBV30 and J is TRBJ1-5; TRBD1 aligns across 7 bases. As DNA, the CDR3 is TGTGCCTGGAGTGTACAGGGGTATCAGCCCCAGCATTTT. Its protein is CAWSVQGYQPQHF.